This record looks at one T cell receptor beta chain sequence and its context. V was trimmed by 8 bases and J by 7 bases, leaving 15 bases between them. Germline V gene lookup returns CDR1 MNHEY and CDR2 SVGEGT. The CDR3 loop spans 13 amino acids. One entry per CDR3 protein, called by TCRdb with MiXCR from the 5' RACE reads. The table shows 450,000 to 650,000 distinct CDR3 sequences, with more than 9% occurring only once. The sample originates from a study of identical twins. These data were likewise used in another study, on yellow fever vaccine responses in identical twins.

The chain joins TRBV6-2 or TRBV6-3 to TRBJ2-1, with D tentatively TRBD1 (5 bases). The sequenced sample consisted of PBMCs. The receptor comes from a woman aged 18-35 years in good health. The CDR3 sequence is CASGFTGVNEQFF. The CDR3 bases are TGTGCCAGCGGTTTTACAGGAGTAAATGAGCAGTTCTTC.